The 25 T cell receptor beta chains reported below all come from one sample, sequenced in a study of blood T cell repertoires in COVID-19. Profiled with immunoSEQ multiplex PCR; TCRdb holds only in-frame clones, not every one. The data hold about 200,000 clones, with roughly 90% observed a single time. The specimen sequenced was peripheral blood. The receptor set was obtained from a man in his forties with acute or convalescent COVID-19.

The rearrangement joins TRBV28 to TRBJ2-7; no definite D call. V lost 6 bases to trimming and J lost 2 bases, with 20 bases between them. Germline assignment: CDR1 MDHEN and CDR2 SYDVKM. The CDR3 totals 16 residues. The CDR3 loop reads CASSSIYASRPYEQYF. CDR3 sequence (DNA): TGTGCCAGCAGCTCGATATACGCGAGTCGCCCCTACGAGCAGTACTTC.

The gene calls are TRBV20-1 and TRBJ2-3; no definite D call. CDR3 length equals 11 residues. The ends were cut back, 3 bases at V and 5 bases at J, with 6 bases in the middle. The V gene's germline CDR1 is DFQATT and CDR2 SNEGSKA (reference sequence). The CDR3: CSASPVDTQYF. CDR3 DNA sequence: TGCAGTGCTAGTCCGGTAGATACGCAGTATTTT.

This chain uses TRBV28 with TRBJ1-1, with D unclear. V was shortened by 5 bases and J by 10 bases, with 14 bases between the two germline ends. The germline V gene encodes CDR1 MDHEN and CDR2 SYDVKM. The CDR3 sequence is 12 residues long. This chain's CDR3 is CASSLGGLGAFF. CDR3 DNA sequence: TGTGCCAGCAGTCTGGGAGGGCTCGGAGCTTTCTTT.

The chain has TRBV6-5 and TRBJ2-1; the D is unclear. V was clipped by 6 bases and J by 4 bases, with 4 bases between them. Per the germline V gene, CDR1 is MNHEY and CDR2 is SVGAGI. This CDR3 contains 11 residues. The CDR3 reads CASRTYNEQFF. In DNA, the CDR3 is TGTGCCAGCAGAACATACAATGAGCAGTTCTTC.

The rearrangement joins TRBV5-1 to TRBJ1-1; the D gene is possibly TRBD1 (6 bases). The CDR3 covers 13 residues. V gave up 5 bases and J gave up 5 bases, with 13 bases separating them. CDR1 SGHRS and CDR2 YFSETQ come from the germline V gene. CDR3: CASSQQGFTEAFF. The DNA of the CDR3 is TGCGCCAGCAGTCAACAGGGATTTACTGAAGCTTTCTTT.

The gene calls are TRBV9 and TRBJ2-3, with D unresolved. This CDR3 comprises 13 residues. Trimming shortened V by 0 bases and J by 4 bases, and 6 bases separated the two germline ends. Germline V lookup: CDR1 SGDLS, CDR2 YYNGEE. Here the CDR3 reads CASSVELPDTQYF. The CDR3 DNA follows: TGTGCCAGCAGCGTAGAACTCCCAGATACGCAGTATTTT.

This clone was counted a single time. In nucleotides, the CDR3 is TGTGCCAGCAGCCAAGATGAGCGGGGGGGATCGAACACCGGGGAGCTGTTTTTT. This gives the protein CASSQDERGGSNTGELFF. The chain is built from TRBV3-1 (or the pseudogene TRBV3-2) and TRBJ2-2, with 10 bases lining up with TRBD2. This CDR3 has 18 amino acids. Germline values: CDR1 LGHDT, CDR2 YNNKEL (reference sequence). The trim removed 0 bases at V and 0 bases at J, leaving 4 bases unmatched.

This clone appeared once. The chain couples TRBV30 to TRBJ1-2, with D maybe TRBD1 (5 bases). Trimming removed 5 bases at V and 0 bases at J, with 10 bases between. CDR1 is GTSNPN, CDR2 SVGIG, per germline (reference sequence). The CDR3 runs to 13 residues. The chain's CDR3 is CAWYRLANYGYTF. The CDR3, as DNA: TGTGCCTGGTACAGGCTGGCTAACTATGGCTACACCTTC.

The chain couples TRBV19 to TRBJ2-7; tentatively, D is TRBD1 (5 bases). CDR3 length: 13 amino acids. Germline-derived CDR1 and CDR2 are LNHDA and SQIVND (reference sequence). Trimming cost V 3 bases and J 5 bases, with 11 bases left between them. CDR3 region: CASSMGRGNEQYF. CDR3 sequence (DNA): TGTGCCAGTAGTATGGGAAGGGGAAACGAGCAGTACTTC.

The table lists this clone with a count of one. The rearrangement uses TRBV7-9 and TRBJ1-6, with D perhaps matching TRBD1 (6 bases). The CDR3 contains 14 residues. Germline loops: CDR1 SEHNR, CDR2 FQNEAQ (reference sequence). V was cut by 1 base and J by 9 bases, with 10 bases left in between. CDR3 in amino acids: CASSLVQGSSPLHF. The CDR3 DNA reads TGTGCCAGCAGCTTAGTCCAGGGGAGTTCACCCCTCCACTTT.

This chain uses TRBV5-1 with TRBJ1-1; 9 bases line up with TRBD1. This CDR3 contains 15 residues. In germline, CDR1 is SGHRS, CDR2 YFSETQ. After removal of 2 bases from V and 0 bases from J, the junction contained 2 bases not matched to a gene. The CDR3 region is CASSFGTGMNTEAFF. The CDR3 DNA reads TGCGCCAGCAGCTTCGGGACAGGGATGAACACTGAAGCTTTCTTT.

This chain connects TRBV5-1 to TRBJ1-1; 10 bases agree with TRBD1. Germline values: CDR1 SGHRS, CDR2 YFSETQ. V shed 5 bases, J shed 4 bases, and the junction held 5 bases outside the gene matches. The CDR3 length is 14 residues. In DNA, the CDR3 is TGCGCCAGCAGGGGACAGGGGTTGAGCACTGAAGCTTTCTTT. Protein: CASRGQGLSTEAFF.

This clone was counted a few times. The chain joins TRBV28 to TRBJ1-1, with D uncertain. The length of the CDR3 is 15 residues. Germline V gene sequence: CDR1 MDHEN, CDR2 SYDVKM. Trimming cost V 0 bases and J 0 bases, with 8 bases left between them. The CDR3 region has the DNA TGTGCCAGCAGTTTATGGTCCGGGATGAACACTGAAGCTTTCTTT. Translation gives CASSLWSGMNTEAFF.

V usage is TRBV24-1 and J usage is TRBJ2-7; no reliable D call. The V gene lost 3 bases and the J gene lost 0 bases, with 5 bases spanning the gap. Germline V gene sequence: CDR1 KGHDR, CDR2 SFDVKD. CDR3 length: 13 amino acids. The CDR3 loop is CATSDPVSYEQYF. The DNA for the CDR3 is TGTGCCACCAGTGATCCGGTCTCCTACGAGCAGTACTTC.

This sequence joins TRBV5-1 and TRBJ1-4, with 9 positions matching TRBD1. CDR1 is SGHRS and CDR2 is YFSETQ in the germline V gene. The CDR3 runs to 16 residues. Trimming removed 2 bases from V and 3 bases from J; junction bases left unmatched: 5. The CDR3 sequence is CASSFNRGLANEKLFF. As DNA, the CDR3 is TGCGCCAGCAGCTTTAACAGGGGGCTTGCTAATGAAAAACTGTTTTTT.

The chain couples TRBV5-1 to TRBJ2-7, with 11 positions matching TRBD1. The germline gives CDR1 SGHRS, CDR2 YFSETQ. Germline trimming cut 3 bases from V and 6 bases from J; bases unmatched to any gene: 5. CDR3 size: 14 residues. The CDR3 loop reads CASSWTGTGGEQYF. CDR3 DNA sequence: TGCGCCAGCAGCTGGACCGGGACAGGGGGCGAGCAGTACTTC.

V gene TRBV5-4 combines with J gene TRBJ1-1, with 8 nucleotides matching TRBD1. J lost 4 bases, V lost 4 bases, and 12 bases had no gene match. This CDR3 has 16 residues. Germline V lookup: CDR1 SGHNT, CDR2 YYREEE (reference sequence). CDR3 loop: CASSRGQGPGGTEAFF. The CDR3, as DNA: TGTGCCAGCAGCCGCGGACAGGGCCCGGGGGGCACTGAAGCTTTCTTT.

The rearrangement joins TRBV29-1 to TRBJ2-2; TRBD1 agrees at 8 bases. In germline, CDR1 is SQVTM, CDR2 ANQGSEA. CDR3 length: 12 amino acids. J was trimmed by 6 bases and V by 6 bases; bases with no gene match: 3. The CDR3 nucleotides are TGCAGCGTGGGACAGGTCGCCGGGGAGCTGTTTTTT. Protein product: CSVGQVAGELFF.

The chain carries TRBV5-1 and TRBJ2-2; D might be TRBD2 (5 bases). The CDR3 extends over 19 amino acids. Per germline, CDR1 SGHRS and CDR2 YFSETQ. Trimming took 0 bases from V and 0 from J, leaving 18 bases between them. The CDR3, as DNA: TGCGCCAGCAGCTTGGGACCGGGGTTAGGCAGATCGAACACCGGGGAGCTGTTTTTT. Protein product: CASSLGPGLGRSNTGELFF.

The rearrangement joins TRBV9 to TRBJ2-5; 10 bases fit TRBD2. The V gene's germline CDR1 is SGDLS and CDR2 YYNGEE. This CDR3 has 15 amino acids. V lost 2 bases to trimming and J lost 5 bases; unmatched junction nucleotides: 6. In DNA, the CDR3 is TGTGCCAGCAGCGTGGAAGCGGGGGGGCAGGAGACCCAGTACTTC. Protein sequence: CASSVEAGGQETQYF.

This clone is a singleton in its sample. The J gene is TRBJ1-4, the V gene TRBV16, with D unclear. The CDR3 is 15 amino acids. Germline CDR1 and CDR2: KGHSY and FQNENV. V was cut by 1 base and J by 7 bases, with 13 bases left in between. The CDR3 DNA follows: TGTGCCAGCAGCCAATTGGGCAGCCCAGGTGAAAAACTGTTTTTT. This encodes CASSQLGSPGEKLFF.

In its sample, this clone was seen once. This chain connects TRBV3-1 (or the pseudogene TRBV3-2) to TRBJ2-5, with D maybe TRBD2 (7 bases). The V and J ends lost 2 bases and 5 bases respectively, with 12 bases between them. The V gene's germline CDR1 is LGHDT and CDR2 YNNKEL (reference sequence). The CDR3 is 14 amino acids. DNA for the CDR3: TGTGCCAGCAGCCAATGGACTAGGGGGGAGACCCAGTACTTC. Protein sequence: CASSQWTRGETQYF.

This chain links TRBV7-8 with TRBJ2-7; 9 bases map to TRBD2. The trim removed 0 bases at V and 3 bases at J, leaving 3 bases unmatched. This CDR3 has 15 amino acids. Germline V gene lookup returns CDR1 SGHVS and CDR2 FQNEAQ. For the CDR3, the DNA is TGTGCCAGCAGCTTAGCGCGGGGGGGGCGCTACGAGCAGTACTTC. Its protein product is CASSLARGGRYEQYF.

The gene calls are TRBV19 and TRBJ1-1, with D possibly TRBD1 on 6 matching bases. The CDR3 extends over 14 amino acids. V was shortened by 5 bases and J by 1 base, with 11 bases between the two germline ends. Looked up from germline, CDR1 is LNHDA and CDR2 is SQIVND (reference sequence). CDR3 sequence: CASSLRGSNTEAFF. As DNA, the CDR3 is TGTGCCAGTAGTCTCAGGGGTTCGAACACTGAAGCTTTCTTT.

The chain is built from TRBV23-1 and TRBJ2-7; no firm D call. TRBV23-1 is treated as an ORF (open reading frame) with a function not yet certain. The CDR3 covers 11 residues. The V end was cut by 8 bases, the J end by 4 bases, with 9 bases between. The CDR3 is CASWRYYEQYF. The CDR3 DNA follows: TGCGCCAGCTGGCGGTATTACGAGCAGTACTTC.